This is a list of T cell receptor beta chains from one sample in a study of T cells after yellow fever vaccination. From the 5' RACE reads, TCRdb called clonotypes with MiXCR, one entry per CDR3 protein. The sample contains about 340,000 distinct CDR3 sequences, about 9.5% of which appear only once. This material consisted of PBMCs, taken on the day of the first yellow fever vaccination. These receptors all come from a young man who received the YFV17D yellow fever vaccine. The CDR3 runs from the conserved cysteine through the conserved F or W. D genes are given only for firm matches. A row's size may be missing; if present it is once, few, many or a size class.

d_gene	abundance	v_gene	j_gene	CDR3aa	CDR3nt
NA	NA	TRBV9	TRBJ2-5	CASSASTLMGTQYF	TGTGCCAGCAGCGCCTCGACTCTAATGGGGACCCAGTACTTC
NA	many	TRBV5-1	TRBJ2-1	CASSRDPGRSSYNEQFF	TGCGCCAGCAGCCGCGATCCGGGCAGAAGCTCCTACAATGAGCAGTTCTTC
TRBD1	NA	TRBV10-3	TRBJ2-6	CAISGDRLIGGANVLTF	TGTGCCATCAGTGGGGACAGGTTGATTGGCGGGGCCAACGTCCTGACTTTC
NA	few	TRBV6-2/TRBV6-3	TRBJ2-1	CASTRPARNEQFF	TGTGCCAGCACCCGCCCGGCTCGCAATGAGCAGTTCTTC
NA	few	TRBV28	TRBJ2-2	CASSPRTGWSTGELFF	TGTGCCAGCAGTCCCCGGACGGGTTGGTCCACCGGGGAGCTGTTTTTT
NA	few	TRBV12-3/TRBV12-4	TRBJ2-4	CASSLRENIQYF	TGTGCCAGCAGTTTGCGGGAAAACATTCAGTACTTC
NA	few	TRBV20-1	TRBJ2-2	CSARPTNTGELFF	TGCAGTGCTAGACCCACGAACACCGGGGAGCTGTTTTTT
NA	few	TRBV7-2	TRBJ1-2	CASSLGNRVFYGYTF	TGTGCCAGCAGCTTAGGTAACAGAGTATTCTATGGCTACACCTTC
NA	many	TRBV20-1	TRBJ1-6	CSAAEGTYSPLHF	TGCAGTGCTGCGGAGGGGACGTATTCACCCCTCCACTTT
NA	few	TRBV5-5	TRBJ2-5	CASSLASVETQYF	TGTGCCAGCAGCTTGGCTTCGGTAGAGACCCAGTACTTC
NA	NA	TRBV4-2	TRBJ1-2	CASSQDSRGYGYTF	TGTGCCAGCAGCCAAGATAGTCGGGGGTACGGCTACACCTTC
NA	many	TRBV6-1	TRBJ2-5	CASSRDSPATQYF	TGTGCCAGCAGCAGGGACTCCCCCGCGACCCAGTACTTC
TRBD1	NA	TRBV6-2/TRBV6-3	TRBJ2-1	CASSRDRGHEQFF	TGTGCCAGCAGCCGGGACAGGGGCCATGAGCAGTTCTTC
TRBD1	few	TRBV2	TRBJ1-1	CASSEETGGTEAFF	TGTGCCAGCAGTGAAGAAACAGGGGGGACTGAAGCTTTCTTT
NA	few	TRBV21-1	TRBJ2-5	CASSKKQGPGETQYF	TGTGCCAGCAGCAAGAAACAGGGGCCTGGGGAGACCCAGTACTTC
TRBD2	NA	TRBV25-1	TRBJ2-3	CASRGGSSTDTQYF	TGTGCCAGCAGGGGAGGGTCCTCGACAGATACGCAGTATTTT